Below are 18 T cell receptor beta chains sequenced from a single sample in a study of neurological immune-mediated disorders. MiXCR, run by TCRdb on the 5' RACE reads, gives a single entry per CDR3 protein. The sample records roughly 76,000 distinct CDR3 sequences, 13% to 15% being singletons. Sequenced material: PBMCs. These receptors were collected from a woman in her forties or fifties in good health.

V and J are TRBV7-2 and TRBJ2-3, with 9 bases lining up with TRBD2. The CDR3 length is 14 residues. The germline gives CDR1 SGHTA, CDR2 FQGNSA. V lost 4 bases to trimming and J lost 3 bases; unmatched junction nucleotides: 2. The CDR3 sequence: CASSSAGGTDTQYF. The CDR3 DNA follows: TGTGCCAGCAGCTCAGCGGGGGGTACAGATACGCAGTATTTT.

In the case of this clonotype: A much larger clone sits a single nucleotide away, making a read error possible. CDR3 sequence reads: CASRQGQWGSYEQYF. In DNA, the CDR3 is TGTGCCAGCAGACAGGGACAGTGGGGCTCCTACGAGCAGTACTTC. The genes are TRBV14 and TRBJ2-7, with 7 nucleotides matching TRBD1. Trimming cost V 6 bases and J 0 bases; bases outside gene matches: 8. CDR1 is SGHDN, CDR2 FVKESK, per germline. The CDR3 is made up of 15 amino acids.

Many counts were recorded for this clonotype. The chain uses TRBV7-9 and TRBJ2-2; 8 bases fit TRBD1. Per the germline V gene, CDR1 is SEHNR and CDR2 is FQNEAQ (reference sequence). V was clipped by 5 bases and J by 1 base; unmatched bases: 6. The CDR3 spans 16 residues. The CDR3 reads CASSGAGGMNTGELFF. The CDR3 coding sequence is TGTGCCAGCAGCGGAGCAGGGGGCATGAACACCGGGGAGCTGTTTTTT.

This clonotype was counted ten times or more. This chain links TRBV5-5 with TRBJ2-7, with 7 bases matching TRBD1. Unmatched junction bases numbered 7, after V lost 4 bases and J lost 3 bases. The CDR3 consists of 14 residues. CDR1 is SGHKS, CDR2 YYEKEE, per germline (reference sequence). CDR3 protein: CASSTGTEVYEQYF. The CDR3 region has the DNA TGTGCCAGCAGCACCGGGACAGAGGTCTACGAGCAGTACTTC.

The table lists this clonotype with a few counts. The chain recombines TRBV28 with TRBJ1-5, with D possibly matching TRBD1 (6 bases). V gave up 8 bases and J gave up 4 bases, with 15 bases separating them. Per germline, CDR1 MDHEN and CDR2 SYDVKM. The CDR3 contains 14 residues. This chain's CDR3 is CASLGGARNQPQHF. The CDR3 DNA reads TGTGCCAGCCTAGGGGGGGCTAGGAATCAGCCCCAGCATTTT.

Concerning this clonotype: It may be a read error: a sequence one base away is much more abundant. The CDR3 bases are TGTGCCAGCAGCATCGGACTAGGCATGGTCACAGATGCGCAGTATTTT. Protein: CASSIGLGMVTDAQYF. The V gene is TRBV5-6, the J gene TRBJ2-3, with TRBD2 matching 7 bases. CDR1 is SGHDT, CDR2 YYEEEE, per germline. This CDR3 spans 16 amino acids.

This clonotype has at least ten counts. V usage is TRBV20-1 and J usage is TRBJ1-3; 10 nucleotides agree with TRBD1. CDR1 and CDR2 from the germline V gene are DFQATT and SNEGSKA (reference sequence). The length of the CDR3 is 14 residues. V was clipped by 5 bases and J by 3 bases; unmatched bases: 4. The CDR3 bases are TGCAGTGCTGAGGACAGGGGGGGTGGAAACACCATATATTTT. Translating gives CSAEDRGGGNTIYF.

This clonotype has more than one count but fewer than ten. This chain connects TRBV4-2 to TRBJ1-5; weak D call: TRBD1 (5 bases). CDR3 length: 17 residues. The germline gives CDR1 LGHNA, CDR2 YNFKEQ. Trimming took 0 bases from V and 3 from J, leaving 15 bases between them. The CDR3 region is CASSQDSAGWNNQPQHF. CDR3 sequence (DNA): TGTGCCAGCAGCCAAGATTCGGCAGGGTGGAACAATCAGCCCCAGCATTTT.

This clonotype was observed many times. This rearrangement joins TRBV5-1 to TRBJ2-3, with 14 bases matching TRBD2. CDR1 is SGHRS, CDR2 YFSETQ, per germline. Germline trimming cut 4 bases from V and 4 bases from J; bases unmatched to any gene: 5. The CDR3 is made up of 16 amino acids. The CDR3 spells CASSAGTSGSSDTQYF. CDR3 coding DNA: TGCGCCAGCAGCGCCGGGACTAGCGGGAGTTCAGATACGCAGTATTTT.

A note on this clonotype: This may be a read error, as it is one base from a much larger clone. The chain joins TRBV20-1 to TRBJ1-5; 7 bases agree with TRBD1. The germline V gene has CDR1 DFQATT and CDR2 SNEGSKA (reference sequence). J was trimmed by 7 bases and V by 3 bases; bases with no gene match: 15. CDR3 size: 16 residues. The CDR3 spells CSARPFPRQGRQPQHF. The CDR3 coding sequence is TGCAGTGCTAGGCCCTTTCCCCGACAGGGCAGACAGCCCCAGCATTTT.

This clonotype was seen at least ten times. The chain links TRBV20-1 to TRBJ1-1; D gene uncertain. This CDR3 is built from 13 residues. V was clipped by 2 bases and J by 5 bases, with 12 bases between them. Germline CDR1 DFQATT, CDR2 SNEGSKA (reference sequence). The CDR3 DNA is TGCAGTGCTAGACGGACCCCTGGGACTGAAGCTTTCTTT. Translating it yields CSARRTPGTEAFF.

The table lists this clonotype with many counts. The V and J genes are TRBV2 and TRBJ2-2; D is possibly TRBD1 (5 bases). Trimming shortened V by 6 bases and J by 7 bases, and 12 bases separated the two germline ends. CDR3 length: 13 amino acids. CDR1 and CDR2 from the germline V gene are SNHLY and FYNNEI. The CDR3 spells CASSPQGHGELFF. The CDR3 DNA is TGTGCCAGCAGCCCTCAGGGTCACGGGGAGCTGTTTTTT.

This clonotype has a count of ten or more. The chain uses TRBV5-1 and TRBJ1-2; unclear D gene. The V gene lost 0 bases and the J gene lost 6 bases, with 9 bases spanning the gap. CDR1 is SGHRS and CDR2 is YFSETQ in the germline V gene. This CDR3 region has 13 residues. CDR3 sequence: CASSLEPPDGYTF. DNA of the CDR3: TGCGCCAGCAGCTTGGAACCGCCTGATGGCTACACCTTC.

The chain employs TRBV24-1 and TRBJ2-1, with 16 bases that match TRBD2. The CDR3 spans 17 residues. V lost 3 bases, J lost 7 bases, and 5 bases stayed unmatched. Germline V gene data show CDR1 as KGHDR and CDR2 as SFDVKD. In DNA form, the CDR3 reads TGTGCCACCAGTGATCCGGGACTAGCGGGAGGGAGAAATGAGCAGTTCTTC. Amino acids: CATSDPGLAGGRNEQFF.

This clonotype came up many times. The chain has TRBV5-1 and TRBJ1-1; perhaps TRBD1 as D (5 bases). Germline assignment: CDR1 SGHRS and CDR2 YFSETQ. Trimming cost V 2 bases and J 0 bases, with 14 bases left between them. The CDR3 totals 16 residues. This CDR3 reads CASSLGAGGMNTEAFF. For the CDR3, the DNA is TGCGCCAGCAGCTTAGGCGCTGGGGGAATGAACACTGAAGCTTTCTTT.

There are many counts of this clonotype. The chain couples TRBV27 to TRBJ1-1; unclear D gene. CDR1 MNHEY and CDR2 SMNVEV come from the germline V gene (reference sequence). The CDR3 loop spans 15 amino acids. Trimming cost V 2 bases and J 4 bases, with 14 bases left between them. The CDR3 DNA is TGTGCCAGCAGTTTAATAAGACCTCGGGGCACTGAAGCTTTCTTT. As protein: CASSLIRPRGTEAFF.

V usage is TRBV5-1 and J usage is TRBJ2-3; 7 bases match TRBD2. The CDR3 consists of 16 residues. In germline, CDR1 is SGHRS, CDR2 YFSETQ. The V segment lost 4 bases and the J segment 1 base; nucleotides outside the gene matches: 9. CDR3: CASSHPLAGGTDTQYF. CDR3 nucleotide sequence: TGCGCCAGCAGCCACCCCTTGGCGGGGGGCACAGATACGCAGTATTTT.

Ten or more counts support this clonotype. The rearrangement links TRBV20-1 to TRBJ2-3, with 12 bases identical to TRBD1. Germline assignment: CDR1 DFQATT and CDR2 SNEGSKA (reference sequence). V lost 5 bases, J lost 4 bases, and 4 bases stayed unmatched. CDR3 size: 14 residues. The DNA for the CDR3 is TGCAGTGCTGGGACAGGGGGCCTCGCAGATACGCAGTATTTT. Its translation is CSAGTGGLADTQYF.